This TCR beta chain derives from a study of blood T cells in healthy people across ages. A second PCR of about 7 to 11 cycles used a sample-barcoded 5' primer and a J-beta primer mix. TCRdb processed the 5' RACE reads anew with MiXCR; each CDR3 protein has one entry. The sample carries about 900,000 distinct CDR3 sequences, around 48% recorded once. CDR1 and CDR2 from the germline V gene are MDHEN and SYDVKM. V was clipped by 8 bases and J by 7 bases, with 16 bases between them. The CDR3 runs to 13 residues. Peripheral blood was drawn, around 9.3 milliliters per donor. Every sample yielded at least 6.5 million isolated PBMCs.

J is TRBJ2-3 and V is TRBV28, with a weak D call TRBD2 (6 bases). Sequenced input: blood. The TCR comes from a man aged 25-45 years in good health. The CDR3 spells CASGAGTDNTQYF. CDR3 DNA sequence: TGTGCCAGCGGCGCCGGGACTGACAATACGCAGTATTTT.